Below, 27 T cell receptor beta chains from the same sample are listed, as sequenced in a study of tumor-infiltrating lymphocytes in primary liver carcinoma (dated 2017 in TCRdb). Total RNA and DNA were co-extracted without cell sorting from around 20-30 mg of bulk tissue using the AllPrep DNA/RNA mini kit. The sequencer was an Illumina HiSeq 2500. Using a constant-region primer and ProtoScript II reverse transcriptase, TCRbeta-specific cDNA was reverse-transcribed from approximately 0.55 ug total RNA. TCRbeta libraries were built with three nested multiplex PCR rounds, a slightly modified ARM-PCR procedure. Each of the first two PCR rounds ran for around 10 cycles using multiplex TRBV1-TRBV30 forward primers together with a Cbeta reverse primer. TCRdb redid the processing of the public reads, applying fastp at Q25 and MiXCR, and retained in-frame beta chains. Each CDR3 protein appears once, grouped with its most common genes and DNA. The sample table holds 100,000 to 150,000 distinct CDR3 sequences, of which 64% were seen once. Jointly, the top ten make up less than 10% of the sample.

The specimen sequenced was liver tumor tissue from sampling region 3. This sample's cell subset or site label indicates: tumor region T3, left-lateral pole. The receptors come from a woman aged 55 to 70 with primary liver carcinoma and hepatitis B virus infection.

DNA of the CDR3: TGTGCCAGCAGTGGTCCGGACCAGCCCCAGCATTTT. This translates into CASSGPDQPQHF. This chain joins TRBV2 and TRBJ1-5; D uncertain. Germline V lookup: CDR1 SNHLY, CDR2 FYNNEI. V lost 4 bases and J 7 bases, leaving 8 bases between the germline ends. The CDR3 spans 12 residues. Based on the CDR3 plus reference TRBV2 and TRBJ1-5, the full variable domain is EPEVTQTPSHQVTQMGQEVILRCVPISNHLYFYWYRQILGQKVEFLVSFYNNEISEKSEIFDDQFSVERPDGSNFTLKIRSTKLEDSAMYFCASSGPDQPQHFGDGTRLSIL.

The chain has TRBV6-6 and TRBJ2-2; D is perhaps TRBD1 (6 bases). Per the germline V gene, CDR1 is MNHNY and CDR2 is SVGAGI (reference sequence). The V end was cut by 0 bases, the J end by 0 bases, with 14 bases between. The CDR3 has 18 residues. DNA of the CDR3: TGTGCCAGCAGTTACTCGAAGGACAGAGTAGCGAACACCGGGGAGCTGTTTTTT. Amino acid sequence: CASSYSKDRVANTGELFF.

This clonotype has at least ten counts. The V call is TRBV30, the J call TRBJ1-2, with 9 bases that match TRBD1. The germline V gene has CDR1 GTSNPN and CDR2 SVGIG (reference sequence). The V and J ends lost 4 bases and 0 bases, in that order; junction bases with no gene match: 6. This CDR3 comprises 15 residues. CDR3 coding DNA: TGTGCCTGGACAAAGACAGGGGGGACTAACTATGGCTACACCTTC. Encoded protein: CAWTKTGGTNYGYTF.

The chain has TRBV29-1 and TRBJ2-1, with D perhaps matching TRBD1 (6 bases). The CDR3 extends over 15 amino acids. Trimming removed 5 bases from V and 5 bases from J, with 19 bases in between. Looked up from germline, CDR1 is SQVTM and CDR2 is ANQGSEA. The chain's CDR3 is CSVQTVTGDDNEQFF. CDR3 bases: TGCAGCGTTCAAACCGTGACAGGTGACGACAATGAGCAGTTCTTC.

As to this clonotype: Since a much larger clone is just one base distant, this may be a read error. Likely a read error: the CDR3 ends without its conserved phenylalanine or tryptophan. The rearrangement links TRBV5-6 to TRBJ2-7, with unresolved D. V dropped 2 bases and J dropped 3 bases, with 3 bases sitting between them. The germline gives CDR1 SGHDT, CDR2 YYEEEE. This CDR3 spans 11 amino acids. CDR3 nucleotide sequence: TGTGCCAGCAGCTTTCTCTACGAGCAGTACTTG. Amino acids: CASSFLYEQYL.

At least ten counts were recorded for this clonotype. The chain joins TRBV6-6 to TRBJ2-7; D is undetermined. Germline loops: CDR1 MNHNY, CDR2 SVGAGI (reference sequence). The CDR3 totals 13 residues. V dropped 5 bases and J dropped 0 bases, with 8 bases sitting between them. This CDR3 reads CASSVGNSYEQYF. The CDR3 coding sequence is TGTGCCAGCAGTGTCGGTAACTCCTACGAGCAGTACTTC.

This clonotype was detected ten times or more. The chain is built from TRBV29-1 and TRBJ1-1; perhaps TRBD1 as D (5 bases). This CDR3 contains 12 residues. V was trimmed by 0 bases and J by 5 bases, leaving 7 bases between them. Germline V gene sequence: CDR1 SQVTM, CDR2 ANQGSEA. The DNA for the CDR3 is TGCAGCGTTGAAGAGGGGGTGACTGAAGCTTTCTTT. It specifies CSVEEGVTEAFF.

This clonotype appeared a few times. The rearrangement uses TRBV28 and TRBJ2-3, with D unresolved. The CDR3 is 13 amino acids. V dropped 3 bases and J dropped 5 bases, with 9 bases sitting between them. The germline gives CDR1 MDHEN, CDR2 SYDVKM. The CDR3 protein is CASSFPGGDTQYF. The CDR3 bases are TGTGCCAGCAGTTTTCCGGGTGGAGATACGCAGTATTTT.

This clonotype occurred once. Since the CDR3 does not end with the conserved phenylalanine or tryptophan, this likely comes from a read error. CDR3 sequence reads: CASSLKIGSTDTQYL. CDR3 nucleotide sequence: TGTGCCAGTAGCTTAAAGATCGGTAGCACAGATACGCAGTATCTT. This chain uses TRBV7-9 with TRBJ2-3; the D is unclear. The germline V gene has CDR1 SEHNR and CDR2 FQNEAQ (reference sequence). The CDR3 is 15 amino acids.

On this clonotype: With a much larger clone just one base away, this may be a read error. This chain joins TRBV7-8 and TRBJ2-1, with D perhaps TRBD1 or TRBD2 (5 bases each). CDR3 length equals 16 residues. The V end lost 7 bases, the J end lost 4 bases, and 20 bases lay between the germline ends. Looked up from germline, CDR1 is SGHVS and CDR2 is FQNEAQ. CDR3 sequence (DNA): TGTGCCAGCATTTTAGGGGAGAGGGAACGATACAATGAGCAGTTCTTC. It encodes CASILGERERYNEQFF.

The V and J genes are TRBV12-3 or TRBV12-4 and TRBJ2-1; a weak D match, TRBD2 (6 bases). Trimming cost V 7 bases and J 4 bases, with 17 bases left between them. CDR3 size: 15 residues. CDR3 sequence (DNA): TGTGCCAGCACCGTGATCGCGGGGTCATACAATGAGCAGTTCTTC. This codes for CASTVIAGSYNEQFF.

This clonotype is termed medium-sized. V and J are TRBV29-1 and TRBJ1-1; D is uncertain. CDR1 and CDR2 (germline): SQVTM, ANQGSEA. The CDR3 is 10 residues long. Deletions cut 3 bases from V and 7 bases from J, with 6 bases between. The CDR3 is CSVEEVEAFF. CDR3 in DNA: TGCAGCGTTGAGGAGGTTGAAGCTTTCTTT.

Concerning this clonotype: Possible read error: a much larger clone is one base away. The J gene is TRBJ2-7, the V gene TRBV28, with D tentatively TRBD2 (6 bases). V lost 8 bases to trimming and J lost 4 bases, with 24 bases between them. CDR3 length: 16 amino acids. Germline assignment: CDR1 MDHEN and CDR2 SYDVKM. The DNA of the CDR3 is TGTGCCAGCGGACTAACCGGGACGGCTGTTTTTTACGAGCAGTACTTC. It codes for CASGLTGTAVFYEQYF.

This clonotype was counted many times. V is TRBV29-1 and J is TRBJ2-4, with D maybe TRBD2 (7 bases). The CDR3 sequence is 14 residues long. V lost 3 bases and J lost 8, with 17 bases in between. Germline-derived CDR1 and CDR2 are SQVTM and ANQGSEA. CDR3 nucleotide sequence: TGCAGCGTTGAGGGAGGGGCAGGGGTTGACATTCAGTACTTC. As protein: CSVEGGAGVDIQYF.

In this sample, this clonotype turned up many times. The chain is built from TRBV6-5 and TRBJ2-2; D not certain. Trimming cost V 0 bases and J 5 bases, with 7 bases left between them. Germline V lookup: CDR1 MNHEY, CDR2 SVGAGI. This CDR3 has 14 residues. CDR3 sequence reads: CASSYSSLTGELFF. The CDR3 DNA follows: TGTGCCAGCAGTTACTCGAGCTTGACCGGGGAGCTGTTTTTT.

About this clonotype itself: A single base separates this from a much larger clone, so it may be a read error. CDR3: CVSSLEASGYEQYF. DNA for the CDR3: TGTGTCAGCAGCTTGGAGGCTAGCGGCTACGAGCAGTACTTC. The V gene is TRBV5-4, the J gene TRBJ2-7; 7 bases are a match to TRBD2. The CDR3 contains 14 residues. CDR1 SGHNT and CDR2 YYREEE come from the germline V gene (reference sequence).

This clonotype came up a few times. This chain links TRBV2 with TRBJ1-3; D uncertain. The CDR3 is 15 amino acids. Germline CDR1 SNHLY, CDR2 FYNNEI. The germline V and J ends were trimmed by 4 bases and 2 bases, with 12 bases remaining between them. The CDR3 DNA follows: TGTGCCAGCAGTGTGGGTCCTCAAACTGGAAACACCATATATTTT. Amino acids: CASSVGPQTGNTIYF. Using reference TRBV2 and TRBJ1-3 for the parts outside the CDR3, the full variable domain is EPEVTQTPSHQVTQMGQEVILRCVPISNHLYFYWYRQILGQKVEFLVSFYNNEISEKSEIFDDQFSVERPDGSNFTLKIRSTKLEDSAMYFCASSVGPQTGNTIYFGEGSWLTVV.

A remark on this clonotype: With a much larger clone just one base away, this may be a read error. This chain joins TRBV28 and TRBJ2-7; no clear D. The V end lost 7 bases, the J end lost 2 bases, and 9 bases lay between the germline ends. The CDR3 runs to 12 residues. The germline CDR1 and CDR2 sequences are MDHEN and SYDVKM. This CDR3 reads CASKNMAYEQYF. In DNA form, the CDR3 reads TGTGCCAGCAAAAATATGGCCTACGAGCAGTACTTC.

On this clonotype itself: At one end the junction does not follow the germline gene, possibly because of a read error. The V call is TRBV29-1, the J call TRBJ1-1; a weak D match, TRBD1 (6 bases). CDR3 length: 14 residues. Looked up from germline, CDR1 is SQVTM and CDR2 is ANQGSEA. The CDR3 is CSVGGDRGSTEAFF. In nucleotides, the CDR3 is TGCAGTGTTGGGGGGGATAGGGGGAGCACTGAAGCTTTCTTT.

A few counts support this clonotype. The missing conserved phenylalanine or tryptophan at the end of this CDR3 makes a read error likely. The genes are TRBV11-2 and TRBJ2-5; D remains unclear. The CDR3 has 13 residues. Trimming removed 3 bases at V and 4 bases at J, with 9 bases between. The germline V gene has CDR1 SGHAT and CDR2 FQNNGV. CDR3 nucleotides: TGTGCCAGCAGCTTCGGACCGCGAGAGACCCAGTACCTC. This gives the protein CASSFGPRETQYL.

As concerns this clonotype: A read error may account for a junction end that differs from germline. The chain links TRBV29-1 to TRBJ1-2; the D gene is possibly TRBD1 (6 bases). The CDR3 covers 11 residues. CDR1 and CDR2 (germline): SQVTM, ANQGSEA. CDR3 protein: CSISGAYDYTF. In nucleotides, the CDR3 is TGCAGCATCTCGGGGGCCTATGACTACACCTTC.

This clonotype has a count of ten or more. This chain connects TRBV12-3 or TRBV12-4 to TRBJ1-1; 7 positions agree with TRBD1. This CDR3 contains 18 residues. V lost 3 bases and J lost 4; bases outside the gene matches: 17. The CDR3 region has the DNA TGTGCCAGCAGTTTGGTCAGGGGGATGGGGGCACCCATCACTGAAGCTTTCTTT. Its translation is CASSLVRGMGAPITEAFF.

This clonotype was counted a few times. This chain joins TRBV28 and TRBJ1-2; TRBD1 is a possible D gene (5 bases). CDR3 length: 17 amino acids. CDR1 is MDHEN, CDR2 SYDVKM, per germline. V lost 1 base, J lost 2 bases, and 17 bases lay in between. The CDR3, as DNA: TGTGCCAGCAGTTTATATTCTAGGGGCCGGTGGAACTATGGCTACACCTTC. It encodes CASSLYSRGRWNYGYTF.

As regards this clonotype: Relative to the germline gene, one junction end is altered; a read error may explain this. The CDR3 region has the DNA TGCGCCAGCGGCTTTAGGGGGAGTAGGAATGAGCAGTTCTTC. Translated, it gives CASGFRGSRNEQFF. V and J are TRBV5-1 and TRBJ2-1, with D tentatively TRBD1 (6 bases). This CDR3 spans 14 amino acids. Germline values: CDR1 SGHRS, CDR2 YFSETQ.

Note on this clonotype: Mismatch with germline at one junction end may stem from a read error. The J gene is TRBJ2-6, the V gene TRBV12-5; possibly TRBD1 for D (5 bases). CDR1 LGHNT and CDR2 FRNRAP come from the germline V gene. This CDR3 contains 14 residues. This CDR3 reads CASVSDSGAYVLSF. DNA for the CDR3: TGTGCTAGTGTCTCAGACTCTGGGGCCTACGTCCTGAGTTTC.

Note on this clonotype: A much bigger clone sits one base away, suggesting this may be a read error. This chain connects TRBV12-3 or TRBV12-4 to TRBJ1-3; TRBD1 agrees at 7 bases. The CDR3 covers 15 residues. The CDR3 sequence is CSSSATGDSGNTIYF. DNA for the CDR3: TGTTCCAGCAGTGCCACAGGGGACTCTGGAAACACCATATATTTT.

This clonotype is labeled medium-sized (0.01 to 0.1%). The genes are TRBV6-5 and TRBJ1-6; 7 nucleotides match TRBD1. Per germline, CDR1 MNHEY and CDR2 SVGAGI. Trimming removed 5 bases from V and 2 bases from J; junction bases left unmatched: 6. The CDR3 totals 16 residues. DNA of the CDR3: TGTGCCAGCAGTCTACAGGGGTTGGCCTATAATTCACCCCTCCACTTT. Translated, it gives CASSLQGLAYNSPLHF.